The 10 T cell receptor beta chains given below trace back to one sample, sequenced in a study of spatial heterogeneity in lung cancer. Regarding time point: sample taken at primary tumor resection. Using its own MiXCR run on the 5' RACE reads, TCRdb lists one record per CDR3 protein. Here the sample spans tens of thousands of distinct CDR3 sequences, 12% being singletons. Sequences were derived from PBMCs, sampled at surgery. These receptors came from a male donor with early-stage non-small cell lung cancer.

This clonotype has just a few counts. The chain employs TRBV10-1 and TRBJ2-3; D might be TRBD2 (6 bases). Trimming took 4 bases from V and 5 from J, leaving 10 bases between them. CDR1 is WNHNN and CDR2 is SYGVQD in the germline V gene (reference sequence). CDR3 size: 13 residues. This chain's CDR3 is CASSGSGRDTQYF. The CDR3 nucleotides are TGCGCCAGCAGTGGTAGCGGCCGAGATACGCAGTATTTT.

The chain links TRBV29-1 to TRBJ2-1, with D unclear. Germline V gene data show CDR1 as SQVTM and CDR2 as ANQGSEA. Between the trimmed V and J ends, which lost 1 base and 8 bases, there was a span of 21 bases. The CDR3 extends over 16 amino acids. The CDR3 coding sequence is TGCAGCGTTGAAGGAGCTAGGCCCCTCGGCGGTCATGAGCAGTTCTTC. Protein sequence: CSVEGARPLGGHEQFF.

The V and J genes are TRBV18 and TRBJ2-3, with 9 bases aligning to TRBD2. Germline trimming cut 6 bases from V and 0 bases from J; bases unmatched to any gene: 7. CDR1 and CDR2 (germline): KGHSH, LQKENI. The CDR3 extends over 16 amino acids. CDR3 protein: CASSLLAGESTDTQYF. In nucleotides, the CDR3 is TGTGCCAGCTCGCTTTTAGCGGGGGAAAGCACAGATACGCAGTATTTT.

The sample holds a few counts of this clonotype. The chain is built from TRBV7-9 and TRBJ2-7; D tentatively reads TRBD1 or TRBD2 (6 bases each). V dropped 4 bases and J dropped 3 bases, with 16 bases sitting between them. Germline CDR1 and CDR2: SEHNR and FQNEAQ (reference sequence). This CDR3 is 15 amino acids long. The CDR3 DNA follows: TGTGCCAGCAGCTACGCACAGGGACTGTTCTACGAGCAGTACTTC. It translates to CASSYAQGLFYEQYF.

The chain recombines TRBV7-2 with TRBJ2-7, with D perhaps matching TRBD2 (8 bases). Germline CDR1 and CDR2: SGHTA and FQGNSA. V was shortened by 5 bases and J by 3 bases, with 17 bases between the two germline ends. The CDR3 totals 15 residues. The CDR3 DNA sequence: TGTGCCAGCAGCATTAGCGGGACAGAATTCTACGAGCAGTACTTC. Encoded protein: CASSISGTEFYEQYF.

The V and J genes are TRBV5-1 and TRBJ2-5, with 7 bases identical to TRBD1. Per germline, CDR1 SGHRS and CDR2 YFSETQ. This CDR3 contains 15 residues. With V trimmed by 3 bases and J by 1 base, 6 bases remained unmatched. In DNA form, the CDR3 reads TGCGCCAGCAGCTCGTCGGGACAGCCCCAAGAGACCCAGTACTTC. Protein: CASSSSGQPQETQYF.

At least ten counts were recorded for this clonotype. This chain connects TRBV5-1 to TRBJ1-1; unclear D gene. V lost 0 bases, J lost 0 bases, and 9 bases lay in between. The CDR3 sequence is 15 residues long. The V gene's germline CDR1 is SGHRS and CDR2 YFSETQ. The CDR3 DNA reads as TGCGCCAGCAGCTTGGAGGGAGGACTGAACACTGAAGCTTTCTTT. Its protein product is CASSLEGGLNTEAFF.

This clonotype was found many times. The J gene is TRBJ2-3, the V gene TRBV28, with TRBD2 matching over 7 bases. Germline CDR1 reads MDHEN; CDR2 reads SYDVKM. The CDR3 runs 16 residues. V trimming: 6 bases; J trimming: 0 bases; junction bases outside the gene matches: 9. The CDR3 loop is CASRVSTSRSTDTQYF. The CDR3 nucleotides read TGTGCCAGCAGGGTGTCGACTAGCCGTAGCACAGATACGCAGTATTTT.

The chain uses TRBV20-1 and TRBJ1-1, with a possible D match to TRBD1 (5 bases). V was shortened by 3 bases and J by 4 bases, with 21 bases between the two germline ends. The CDR3 consists of 16 residues. Germline V gene sequence: CDR1 DFQATT, CDR2 SNEGSKA (reference sequence). CDR3 coding DNA: TGCAGTGCTAGGGAACAAAGGGCGGGGCAGATCACTGAAGCTTTCTTT. It specifies CSAREQRAGQITEAFF.

The V gene is TRBV24-1, the J gene TRBJ1-2, with 8 positions matching TRBD1. The trim removed 5 bases at V and 8 bases at J, leaving 6 bases unmatched. Germline CDR1 and CDR2: KGHDR and SFDVKD. This CDR3 region has 13 residues. DNA for the CDR3: TGTGCCACCAGTGTGGGGACAGGATCCGGCTACACCTTC. Its translation: CATSVGTGSGYTF.